These 30 T cell receptor beta chains originate from one sample sequenced in a study of regulatory T cells in long-lasting Graves disease. Time point of the sample: newly diagnosed GD, antithyroid drugs for less than 3 months. Following extraction of RNA from PBMCs, that RNA was used to make the TCR library. Arm-PCR of CDR3 regions and iRepertoire HTBI primers were the basis on which TCR beta libraries were built. TCRdb fed the multiplex PCR reads into MiXCR, producing one record per CDR3 protein. This sample has roughly 420,000 distinct CDR3 sequences, with about a sixth found just once. The source material was peripheral blood mononuclear cells (PBMCs), sampled at new diagnosis, from a patient treated with antithyroid drugs. Receptors were obtained from a female donor with Graves disease.

The gene calls are TRBV7-2 and TRBJ1-2, with 8 bases that match TRBD1. The J segment lost 8 bases and the V segment lost 11 bases, leaving 16 bases of the junction unmatched. The germline V gene has CDR1 SGHTA and CDR2 FQGNSA. The CDR3 is made up of 14 amino acids. In DNA form, the CDR3 reads TGTGCCTGCTCTGGGGACGGGACAGGCCTGGGCTACACCTTC. Translating gives CACSGDGTGLGYTF.

This clonotype was observed many times. The CDR3 DNA reads TGTGCCAGCAGCTTGGAACAGGGGAACTATGGCTACACCTTC. This translates into CASSLEQGNYGYTF. This chain joins TRBV5-6 and TRBJ1-2, with 7 bases fitting TRBD1. The germline gives CDR1 SGHDT, CDR2 YYEEEE. The length of the CDR3 is 14 residues. Trimming took 0 bases from V and 2 from J; bases not matched to a gene: 1.

This clonotype was recorded at least ten times. Its ends do not fully match the called genes, so a read error is possible. The rearrangement joins TRBV12-3 or TRBV12-4 to TRBJ1-6; TRBD1 agrees at 7 bases. The CDR3 is 15 amino acids. The CDR3 region is CASGHRGSYDSPLHF. CDR3 coding DNA: TGTGCCAGCGGTCACAGGGGTTCCTATGATTCACCCCTCCACTTT.

This clonotype was picked up many times. The chain links TRBV12-3 or TRBV12-4 to TRBJ2-1, with TRBD1 identical over 7 bases. V was clipped by 5 bases and J by 4 bases; unmatched bases: 14. The CDR3 covers 17 residues. CDR3 in DNA: TGTGCCAGCAGTCCCCGGACAGGACCTACCTATTACAATGAGCAGTTCTTC. Its translation: CASSPRTGPTYYNEQFF.

This clonotype was seen at least ten times. The gene calls are TRBV3-1 and TRBJ1-1; TRBD1 aligns across 7 bases. The CDR3 is 17 amino acids. Trimming removed 4 bases from V and 4 bases from J; junction bases left unmatched: 15. The germline gives CDR1 LGHDT, CDR2 YNNKEL (reference sequence). DNA for the CDR3: TGTGCCAGCAGCCGAGACTTAGACAGGGTCGGTGGCACTGAAGCTTTCTTT. Residues: CASSRDLDRVGGTEAFF. Looking up the rest from reference TRBV3-1 and TRBJ1-1 gives the full variable domain: DTAVSQTPKYLVTQMGNDKSIKCEQNLGHDTMYWYKQDSKKFLKIMFSYNNKELIINETVPNRFSPKSPDKAHLNLHINSLELGDSAVYFCASSRDLDRVGGTEAFFGQGTRLTVV.

This clonotype was counted a few times. The chain carries TRBV6-2 or TRBV6-3 and TRBJ1-4; the D gene is possibly TRBD1 (5 bases). Germline lookup yields CDR1 MNHEY and CDR2 SVGEGT. Trimming pared 4 bases from V and 7 bases from J, leaving 13 bases between. This CDR3 has 14 residues. CDR3 in DNA: TGTGCCAGCAGTTGGGCAACAGGAACTGAAAAACTGTTTTTT. Its translation is CASSWATGTEKLFF.

This clonotype was observed many times. The chain recombines TRBV10-3 with TRBJ1-1, with 8 nucleotides matching TRBD1. The V segment lost 7 bases and the J segment 8 bases; nucleotides outside the gene matches: 9. The length of the CDR3 is 13 residues. Germline V gene sequence: CDR1 ENHRY, CDR2 SYGVKD. The CDR3 region is CAITLRQGTEAFF. The CDR3 nucleotides read TGTGCCATCACACTCCGACAGGGGACCGAAGCTTTCTTT.

This clonotype has ten or more counts. This chain joins TRBV7-2 and TRBJ2-3; D is undetermined. This CDR3 has 14 residues. V was cut by 3 bases and J by 4 bases, with 11 bases left in between. Germline CDR1 reads SGHTA; CDR2 reads FQGNSA. The CDR3 nucleotides are TGTGCCAGCAGCTTCGACCGTCGCCCAGATACGCAGTATTTT. Its protein product is CASSFDRRPDTQYF.

The chain joins TRBV10-3 to TRBJ2-3, with TRBD1 as a possible D gene (5 bases). Germline V gives CDR1 ENHRY, CDR2 SYGVKD. Trimming took 6 bases from V and 5 from J, leaving 21 bases between them. CDR3 size: 16 residues. This CDR3 is CAIRETNPQVGDTQYF. As DNA, the CDR3 is TGTGCCATCAGGGAAACGAATCCACAGGTGGGAGATACGCAGTATTTT.

This clonotype has ten or more counts. The rearrangement uses TRBV4-1 and TRBJ2-1; 7 positions agree with TRBD2. This CDR3 has 17 residues. The ends lost 4 bases at V and 9 bases at J; junction bases unmatched: 18. Germline V gene data show CDR1 as MGHRA and CDR2 as YSYEKL. The CDR3 reads CASSPIEAGFLLVEQFF. Here the CDR3 DNA reads TGCGCCAGCAGCCCTATCGAAGCGGGGTTCTTGCTGGTTGAGCAGTTCTTC.

This clonotype showed up just a few times. The chain recombines TRBV6-9 with TRBJ2-1, with D possibly TRBD2 on 5 matching bases. Germline V gene lookup returns CDR1 MNHGY and CDR2 SVAAGI. This CDR3 is 15 amino acids long. V gave up 3 bases and J gave up 9 bases, with 18 bases separating them. The CDR3 DNA is TGTGCCAGCAGTTACATGTCTCGAGCGGATGGTGAGCAGTTCTTC. It encodes CASSYMSRADGEQFF.

J is TRBJ1-1 and V is TRBV2, with 8 bases fitting TRBD1. J lost 8 bases, V lost 1 base, and 3 bases had no gene match. The CDR3 is 13 amino acids. Germline CDR1 reads SNHLY; CDR2 reads FYNNEI. CDR3 nucleotides: TGTGCCAGCAGTGAAGGGACAGGGTCCGAAGCTTTCTTT. It specifies CASSEGTGSEAFF.

In its sample, this clonotype was seen a few times. V usage is TRBV6-1 and J usage is TRBJ2-1; D possibly uses TRBD1 or TRBD2 (5 bases each). CDR1 is MNHNS and CDR2 is SASEGT in the germline V gene. V lost 10 bases to trimming and J lost 0 bases, with 16 bases between them. CDR3 length equals 15 residues. The CDR3 DNA follows: TGTGCCACCAACCGGGACCCGAGCTCCTACAATGAGCAGTTCTTC. This translates into CATNRDPSSYNEQFF.

Many counts were recorded for this clonotype. The chain combines TRBV10-3 with TRBJ2-2; TRBD1 matches at 8 bases. This CDR3 has 16 residues. J was trimmed by 1 base and V by 2 bases; bases with no gene match: 3. Germline V gives CDR1 ENHRY, CDR2 SYGVKD. The CDR3 nucleotides are TGTGCCATCAGTGAGACGGGACAGGAGAACACCGGGGAGCTGTTTTTT. Encoded protein: CAISETGQENTGELFF.

This clonotype was seen many times. The chain employs TRBV29-1 and TRBJ2-2; TRBD1 aligns across 11 bases. Germline assignment: CDR1 SQVTM and CDR2 ANQGSEA. The CDR3 contains 15 residues. Trimming cost V 7 bases and J 6 bases; bases outside gene matches: 10. CDR3 region: CSAKPGQGESGELFF. CDR3 in DNA: TGCAGCGCCAAACCGGGACAGGGGGAATCCGGGGAGCTGTTTTTT.

This clonotype was seen repeatedly, ten times or more. This sequence joins TRBV12-3 or TRBV12-4 and TRBJ1-5; D unresolved. The ends were cut back, 7 bases at V and 0 bases at J, with 13 bases in the middle. This CDR3 region has 15 residues. For the CDR3, the DNA is TGTGCCAGCACCGGGGTGACCGATAGCAATCAGCCCCAGCATTTT. It translates to CASTGVTDSNQPQHF.

This clonotype was counted ten times or more. The J gene is TRBJ1-6, the V gene TRBV6-1; weak D call: TRBD1 (5 bases). CDR1 and CDR2 from the germline V gene are MNHNS and SASEGT. The germline V and J ends were trimmed by 8 bases and 8 bases, with 16 bases remaining between them. The length of the CDR3 is 14 residues. The CDR3 spells CASGEWGFDSPLHF. The CDR3 DNA sequence: TGTGCCAGCGGAGAATGGGGGTTTGATTCACCCCTCCACTTT.

V and J are TRBV7-3 and TRBJ2-3; 10 bases are a match to TRBD2. J gave up 2 bases and V 5 bases, and 10 bases lay outside the gene matches. This CDR3 is 17 amino acids long. CDR1 is SGHTA and CDR2 is FQGTGA in the germline V gene. CDR3 sequence reads: CASSRGLAMGDTDTQYF. The CDR3 DNA follows: TGTGCCAGCAGCCGGGGACTAGCGATGGGGGACACAGATACGCAGTATTTT.

This clonotype was picked up many times. This may arise from a read error, as a much more abundant clone is one base away. DNA for the CDR3: TGTGCCAGCAGCCCTTACTGGGACAGGGTGGCTAGCGGGCCCCCCGCCAATGAGCAGTTCTTC. Protein: CASSPYWDRVASGPPANEQFF. This chain joins TRBV12-3 or TRBV12-4 and TRBJ2-1; D is perhaps TRBD1 (9 bases). Trimming cost V 6 bases and J 6 bases, with 36 bases left between them. This CDR3 comprises 21 residues.

The table lists this clonotype with many counts. This chain uses TRBV15 with TRBJ1-2, with 8 bases aligning to TRBD1. The junction had 6 bases not matched to a gene; V was cut back by 1 base and J by 8 bases. The CDR3 covers 14 residues. Germline V gives CDR1 LNHNV, CDR2 YYDKDF (reference sequence). CDR3 in amino acids: CATSRVGQEKGYTF. DNA of the CDR3: TGTGCCACCAGCAGAGTGGGACAGGAAAAGGGCTACACCTTC.

The table lists this clonotype with many counts. The V call is TRBV28, the J call TRBJ2-1; 7 positions match TRBD2. Germline V gene lookup returns CDR1 MDHEN and CDR2 SYDVKM. The length of the CDR3 is 14 residues. J lost 2 bases, V lost 3 bases, and 1 base had no gene match. CDR3 coding DNA: TGTGCCAGCAGTTTTACTAGCGCCTACAATGAGCAGTTCTTC. Translation gives CASSFTSAYNEQFF.

The sample holds many counts of this clonotype. The J gene is TRBJ2-1, the V gene TRBV29-1; D may be TRBD2 (6 bases). V dropped 1 base and J dropped 3 bases, with 10 bases sitting between them. This CDR3 is built from 14 residues. The germline V gene has CDR1 SQVTM and CDR2 ANQGSEA. CDR3 sequence (DNA): TGCAGCGTTGAAGGGAGGGACGGCTACAATGAGCAGTTCTTC. It encodes CSVEGRDGYNEQFF.

This chain links TRBV20-1 with TRBJ1-3, with D tentatively TRBD1 (5 bases). The germline V and J ends were trimmed by 4 bases and 1 base, with 5 bases remaining between them. CDR3 length: 12 residues. CDR1 and CDR2 (germline): DFQATT, SNEGSKA (reference sequence). CDR3 DNA sequence: TGCAGTGCTACAGGGTCTGGAAACACCATATATTTT. Translated: CSATGSGNTIYF.

This clonotype was counted many times. The V gene is TRBV20-1, the J gene TRBJ1-1, with TRBD1 as a possible D gene (5 bases). CDR1 DFQATT and CDR2 SNEGSKA come from the germline V gene (reference sequence). The V and J ends lost 3 bases and 3 bases respectively, with 8 bases between them. The CDR3 is made up of 12 amino acids. CDR3 amino acids: CSASWGDTEAFF. The CDR3 bases are TGCAGTGCTAGCTGGGGGGACACTGAAGCTTTCTTT.

This clonotype has a handful of counts. The rearrangement uses TRBV19 and TRBJ2-4; D gene uncertain. Looked up from germline, CDR1 is LNHDA and CDR2 is SQIVND (reference sequence). Trimming pared 1 base from V and 0 bases from J, leaving 13 bases between. The CDR3 consists of 17 residues. The CDR3 loop reads CASSIGLYGPAKNIQYF. DNA for the CDR3: TGTGCCAGTAGTATAGGGCTTTACGGTCCAGCCAAAAACATTCAGTACTTC.

In this sample, this clonotype turned up many times. V is TRBV28 and J is TRBJ1-5, with D possibly TRBD1 on 5 matching bases. Germline V lookup: CDR1 MDHEN, CDR2 SYDVKM. V lost 2 bases and J 3 bases, leaving 8 bases between the germline ends. The CDR3 loop spans 14 amino acids. The CDR3 DNA reads TGTGCCAGCAGTTTAAGCAGGGACAATCAGCCCCAGCATTTT. Translating it yields CASSLSRDNQPQHF.

This clonotype was seen many times. The V gene is TRBV12-3 or TRBV12-4, the J gene TRBJ1-1; D not resolved. V was cut by 5 bases and J by 6 bases, with 13 bases left in between. The CDR3 covers 13 residues. In nucleotides, the CDR3 is TGTGCCAGCAGTCCGACACTAGACCCTGAAGCTTTCTTT. Amino acids: CASSPTLDPEAFF.

This clonotype was recorded many times. The chain recombines TRBV5-1 with TRBJ2-7, with a possible D match to TRBD2 (5 bases). Germline-derived CDR1 and CDR2 are SGHRS and YFSETQ. CDR3 length: 14 amino acids. Trimming removed 6 bases from V and 7 bases from J, with 20 bases in between. CDR3 DNA: TGCGCCAGCACCCCTAGGAGCGGAGAAGGGGAGCAGTACTTC. Translated: CASTPRSGEGEQYF.

This clonotype has at least ten counts. A read error may produce the germline difference seen at one junction end. The chain has TRBV5-1 and TRBJ2-5, with TRBD2 as a possible D gene (6 bases). Per germline, CDR1 SGHRS and CDR2 YFSETQ. The CDR3 extends over 15 amino acids. The CDR3 spells CASGFRLGEQETQYF. The CDR3 DNA reads as TGCGCCAGCGGCTTTCGACTAGGGGAACAAGAGACCCAGTACTTC. Filled out from reference TRBV5-1 and TRBJ2-5, the complete variable domain reads KAGVTQTPRYLIKTRGQQVTLSCSPISGHRSVSWYQQTPGQGLQFLFEYFSETQRNKGNFPGRFSGRQFSNSRSEMNVSTLELGDSALYLCASGFRLGEQETQYFGPGTRLLVL.

This clonotype was found many times. The chain employs TRBV6-1 and TRBJ1-5; 7 nucleotides align to TRBD1. After removal of 5 bases from V and 5 bases from J, the junction contained 12 bases not matched to a gene. The germline V gene encodes CDR1 MNHNS and CDR2 SASEGT. There are 16 residues in the CDR3. The CDR3, as DNA: TGTGCCAGCAGTACCCACGACAGGGCGGTTGATCAGCCCCAGCATTTT. Its translation: CASSTHDRAVDQPQHF.